These 16 T cell receptor beta chains were sequenced from one sample in a study. Some clones are missing from TCRdb's copy, which holds only in-frame ones; the method was immunoSEQ multiplex PCR. The repertoire has some 68,000 clones, around 93% of them found once; the top ten carry around 4.5%. Sample: PBMCs. The receptor source for this set is a man aged 40-49 years with rheumatoid arthritis.

The gene calls are TRBV5-4 and TRBJ2-5; 9 nucleotides line up with TRBD2. CDR1 is SGHNT and CDR2 is YYREEE in the germline V gene (reference sequence). The CDR3 spans 14 residues. The J segment lost 4 bases and the V segment lost 3 bases, leaving 4 bases of the junction unmatched. CDR3 region: CASSSGLALETQYF. The CDR3 region has the DNA TGTGCCAGCAGCTCCGGACTAGCGTTAGAGACCCAGTACTTC.

The J gene is TRBJ1-3, the V gene TRBV2; D is ambiguous. Germline V lookup: CDR1 SNHLY, CDR2 FYNNEI. The CDR3 sequence is 13 residues long. Trimming took off 2 bases at V and 4 bases at J, with 6 bases between the two ends. CDR3 nucleotides: TGTGCCAGCAGTGAAAGCGGGGGAAACACCATATATTTT. As protein: CASSESGGNTIYF.

The chain combines TRBV27 with TRBJ2-2; D perhaps matches TRBD1 (5 bases). The CDR3 spans 15 residues. The V gene lost 5 bases and the J gene lost 4 bases, with 14 bases spanning the gap. Germline V lookup: CDR1 MNHEY, CDR2 SMNVEV (reference sequence). This CDR3 reads CASSPQGWSTGELFF. In nucleotides, the CDR3 is TGTGCCAGCAGTCCCCAGGGTTGGAGCACCGGGGAGCTGTTTTTT.

The chain links TRBV5-1 to TRBJ2-7, with 8 bases that match TRBD1. In germline, CDR1 is SGHRS, CDR2 YFSETQ. V lost 3 bases to trimming and J lost 3 bases; unmatched junction nucleotides: 11. CDR3 size: 16 residues. The CDR3 loop reads CASSSQPTGDRYEQYF. The CDR3, as DNA: TGCGCCAGCAGCTCCCAACCGACAGGGGACCGCTACGAGCAGTACTTC.

The rearrangement joins TRBV9 to TRBJ1-5; 11 nucleotides match TRBD1. The junction had 7 bases not matched to a gene; V was cut back by 2 bases and J by 9 bases. The germline V gene encodes CDR1 SGDLS and CDR2 YYNGEE. This CDR3 is built from 15 residues. The CDR3 spells CASSVTGTGGSPQHF. The CDR3 nucleotides are TGTGCCAGCAGCGTCACCGGGACAGGGGGTTCGCCCCAGCATTTT.

The rearrangement uses TRBV28 and TRBJ2-7; 7 positions match TRBD2. The V and J ends lost 6 bases and 5 bases, in that order; junction bases with no gene match: 7. The CDR3 loop spans 13 amino acids. Per the germline V gene, CDR1 is MDHEN and CDR2 is SYDVKM. The DNA of the CDR3 is TGTGCCAGCAGAACTAGCGCAGTCCACGAGCAGTACTTC. Translation: CASRTSAVHEQYF.

This chain uses TRBV7-3 with TRBJ2-3; D is possibly TRBD1 or TRBD2 (5 bases each). Germline values: CDR1 SGHTA, CDR2 FQGTGA. The CDR3 runs to 17 residues. V was shortened by 2 bases and J by 5 bases, with 20 bases between the two germline ends. The CDR3 sequence: CASSLQGVVGVRDTQYF. In nucleotides, the CDR3 is TGTGCCAGCAGCTTACAGGGAGTAGTGGGGGTCAGAGATACGCAGTATTTT.

A single count supports this clone. The chain is built from TRBV9 and TRBJ1-5; 7 bases fit TRBD1. The germline gives CDR1 SGDLS, CDR2 YYNGEE. Trimming took 2 bases from V and 7 from J; bases not matched to a gene: 6. The length of the CDR3 is 14 residues. The DNA of the CDR3 is TGTGCCAGCAGCGTGGGGACAGAGGAACAGCCCCAGCATTTT. It encodes CASSVGTEEQPQHF.

The rearrangement links TRBV7-3 to TRBJ2-1; 10 bases fit TRBD2. The CDR3 spans 14 residues. Trimming at V came to 6 bases and at J to 7 bases, leaving 6 bases not matched to a gene. The germline V gene encodes CDR1 SGHTA and CDR2 FQGTGA. CDR3 amino acids: CASRSASGSNEQFF. The CDR3 coding sequence is TGTGCCAGCAGGTCCGCTAGCGGGAGTAATGAGCAGTTCTTC.

The gene calls are TRBV5-1 and TRBJ2-6, with unresolved D. The germline gives CDR1 SGHRS, CDR2 YFSETQ. Trimming took 0 bases from V and 4 from J, leaving 8 bases between them. The CDR3 spans 15 residues. The CDR3 sequence: CASSLARSGANVLTF. In DNA, the CDR3 is TGCGCCAGCAGCTTGGCTCGGTCGGGGGCCAACGTCCTGACTTTC. Supplemented by reference TRBV5-1 and TRBJ2-6, the full variable domain reads KAGVTQTPRYLIKTRGQQVTLSCSPISGHRSVSWYQQTPGQGLQFLFEYFSETQRNKGNFPGRFSGRQFSNSRSEMNVSTLELGDSALYLCASSLARSGANVLTFGAGSRLTVL.

The J gene is TRBJ1-1, the V gene TRBV19, with 7 bases identical to TRBD1. CDR3 length: 16 residues. Germline CDR1 LNHDA, CDR2 SQIVND (reference sequence). Trimming took 6 bases from V and 3 from J; bases not matched to a gene: 13. The chain's CDR3 is CASRRQGGSPDTEAFF. In nucleotides, the CDR3 is TGTGCCAGTAGGCGACAGGGTGGGAGTCCGGACACTGAAGCTTTCTTT. The full variable domain, rest sourced from reference TRBV19 and TRBJ1-1, is DGGITQSPKYLFRKEGQNVTLSCEQNLNHDAMYWYRQDPGQGLRLIYYSQIVNDFQKGDIAEGYSVSREKKESFPLTVTSAQKNPTAFYLCASRRQGGSPDTEAFFGQGTRLTVV.

The chain joins TRBV4-1 to TRBJ1-2, with 7 bases lining up with TRBD1. Germline V lookup: CDR1 MGHRA, CDR2 YSYEKL. The CDR3 has 15 amino acids. Trimming took 2 bases from V and 1 from J; bases not matched to a gene: 4. The CDR3 protein is CASSQTGDFNYGYTF. Written as DNA, the CDR3 is TGCGCCAGCAGCCAAACAGGGGATTTTAACTATGGCTACACCTTC.

The chain employs TRBV9 and TRBJ2-2; D tentatively reads TRBD1 or TRBD2 (6 bases each). Germline CDR1 SGDLS, CDR2 YYNGEE. This CDR3 contains 14 residues. V was shortened by 6 bases and J by 5 bases, with 14 bases between the two germline ends. CDR3 nucleotide sequence: TGTGCCAGCACCCCGAGAGGGGGGACCGGGGAGCTGTTTTTT. Protein: CASTPRGGTGELFF.

A few counts support this clone. The chain links TRBV11-2 to TRBJ2-5, with D unclear. Germline V CDR1 and CDR2: SGHAT, FQNNGV. Trimming took off 5 bases at V and 5 bases at J, with 6 bases between the two ends. This CDR3 comprises 11 residues. CDR3 nucleotides: TGTGCCAGCAGCCCCCACGAGACCCAGTACTTC. Translation: CASSPHETQYF.

The chain combines TRBV5-4 with TRBJ2-5; 11 bases fit TRBD2. Germline V CDR1 and CDR2: SGHNT, YYREEE (reference sequence). After removal of 4 bases from V and 3 bases from J, the junction contained 5 bases not matched to a gene. This CDR3 contains 15 residues. The CDR3 protein is CASSPGGLAEETQYF. For the CDR3, the DNA is TGTGCCAGCAGCCCAGGGGGACTAGCGGAAGAGACCCAGTACTTC.

The rearrangement links TRBV9 to TRBJ1-1, with 7 bases aligning to TRBD1. Germline V lookup: CDR1 SGDLS, CDR2 YYNGEE. The length of the CDR3 is 15 residues. The V gene end was trimmed by 4 bases and the J gene end by 0 bases; junction bases not matched to a gene: 6. CDR3 protein: CASSPQTGMNTEAFF. In DNA, the CDR3 is TGTGCCAGCAGCCCACAGACAGGGATGAACACTGAAGCTTTCTTT.